The 7 T cell receptor beta chains below were found in one sample sequenced in a study of blood T cell repertoires in COVID-19. Produced via immunoSEQ multiplex PCR; TCRdb's table is partial and in-frame only. The sample carries 200,000 or so clones, about 85% recorded once. The sample taken for sequencing was peripheral blood. These receptors came from a man aged 65 to 79 with active or convalescent COVID-19.

This clone showed up just once. This chain connects TRBV7-9 to TRBJ2-5; 11 bases fit TRBD2. The J segment lost 3 bases and the V segment lost 3 bases, leaving 6 bases of the junction unmatched. CDR1 is SEHNR and CDR2 is FQNEAQ in the germline V gene (reference sequence). The length of the CDR3 is 16 residues. In DNA, the CDR3 is TGTGCCAGCAGCTTCGGACTAGCGGGCAGAAAAGAGACCCAGTACTTC. Its translation is CASSFGLAGRKETQYF.

This chain connects TRBV6-2 or TRBV6-3 to TRBJ2-3; 12 bases are a match to TRBD2. The V gene's germline CDR1 is MNHEY and CDR2 SVGEGT. This CDR3 contains 15 residues. Germline trimming cut 6 bases from V and 2 bases from J; bases unmatched to any gene: 3. The DNA for the CDR3 is TGTGCCAGCAGCCTAGCGGGGGGGGTCACAGATACGCAGTATTTT. Its translation: CASSLAGGVTDTQYF.

The chain recombines TRBV6-5 with TRBJ2-3; 8 nucleotides agree with TRBD2. The V segment lost 6 bases and the J segment 4 bases; nucleotides outside the gene matches: 3. The CDR3 spans 13 residues. The V gene's germline CDR1 is MNHEY and CDR2 SVGAGI. In DNA form, the CDR3 reads TGTGCCAGCAGGGTAGCGGGGTCAGATACGCAGTATTTT. Amino acids: CASRVAGSDTQYF.

The J gene is TRBJ2-1, the V gene TRBV5-1; 13 bases map to TRBD2. The V gene end was trimmed by 4 bases and the J gene end by 0 bases; junction bases not matched to a gene: 1. The CDR3 contains 16 residues. CDR1 is SGHRS, CDR2 YFSETQ, per germline. CDR3 DNA sequence: TGCGCCAGCAGCCGGACTAGCGGGGGCTCCTACAATGAGCAGTTCTTC. It specifies CASSRTSGGSYNEQFF.

The chain has TRBV25-1 and TRBJ1-1; 12 positions agree with TRBD1. CDR1 is MGHDK and CDR2 is SYGVNS in the germline V gene. The CDR3 has 18 amino acids. J lost 5 bases, V lost 6 bases, and 16 bases had no gene match. CDR3 in DNA: TGTGCCAGCAGGCGCGGGACAGGGGGCGCACCAGGGGGGACTGAAGCTTTCTTT. Its protein product is CASRRGTGGAPGGTEAFF.

The J gene is TRBJ2-1, the V gene TRBV5-4; D is possibly TRBD2 (7 bases). This CDR3 region has 13 residues. Trimming pared 0 bases from V and 8 bases from J, leaving 9 bases between. Germline V lookup: CDR1 SGHNT, CDR2 YYREEE (reference sequence). The CDR3 is CASSLEGGDEQFF. The CDR3 bases are TGTGCCAGCAGCTTGGAAGGGGGGGATGAGCAGTTCTTC.

The chain joins TRBV11-2 to TRBJ2-3; possibly TRBD2 for D (6 bases). This CDR3 is 15 amino acids long. Germline assignment: CDR1 SGHAT and CDR2 FQNNGV. V was pared by 1 base and J by 0 bases, with 8 bases between. For the CDR3, the DNA is TGTGCCAGCAGCTTAGGCGGGGCTAGCACAGATACGCAGTATTTT. It is translated as CASSLGGASTDTQYF.